This T cell receptor (beta chain) is drawn from a study of radiotherapy plus CTLA-4 blockade in lung cancer (dated 2018 in TCRdb). For the wider study: Objective responses were observed in 18% of enrolled patients, and disease control was achieved in around 30%. General findings and caveats noted by the study authors: The strongest predictors of response were reported to be early dynamic shifts in blood T cell clones along with a rise in serum interferon-beta following radiation. After treatment with radiotherapy and ipilimumab, TCR clones that came from tumors expanded in the peripheral blood.

Libraries were built with the immunoSEQ multiplex PCR assay. TCRdb limited this immuneACCESS table to in-frame rearrangements with V and J called. A share of clones is missing; checked studies link under half to unresolved V genes, and the rest is unexplained. The sample table contains roughly 100,000 clones; only one count was recorded for roughly four fifths of them. Of the sample, about 23% is held by the ten largest clones. Focal radiation therapy combined with CTLA-4 blockade (ipilimumab) was tested in patients with chemo-refractory metastatic non-small-cell lung cancer. On this clone: Its antigen remains undetermined. Base qualities are not provided; no much larger clone lies one nucleotide away.

Per the germline V gene, SGHNT is the CDR1 and YENEEA is the CDR2. The CDR3 numbers 15 residues from cysteine through phenylalanine. This entry keeps only the CDR3 DNA: 45 bases, framed from base 1. V ends up 3 bases short and J 3 bases short, with an unmatched junction base count of 5. The sequence was obtained from a human donor with non-small cell lung cancer that progressed on radiotherapy plus ipilimumab. This sample comprised peripheral blood, obtained from a patient treated with radiotherapy plus ipilimumab. In this chain, TRBV11-3 is recombined with TRBJ2-1, with 7 middle bases fitting TRBD2. The DNA is TGTGCCAGCAGCTTCCGCGGGAGTGACTACAATGAGCAGTTCTTC. Its translation reads: CASSFRGSDYNEQFF.